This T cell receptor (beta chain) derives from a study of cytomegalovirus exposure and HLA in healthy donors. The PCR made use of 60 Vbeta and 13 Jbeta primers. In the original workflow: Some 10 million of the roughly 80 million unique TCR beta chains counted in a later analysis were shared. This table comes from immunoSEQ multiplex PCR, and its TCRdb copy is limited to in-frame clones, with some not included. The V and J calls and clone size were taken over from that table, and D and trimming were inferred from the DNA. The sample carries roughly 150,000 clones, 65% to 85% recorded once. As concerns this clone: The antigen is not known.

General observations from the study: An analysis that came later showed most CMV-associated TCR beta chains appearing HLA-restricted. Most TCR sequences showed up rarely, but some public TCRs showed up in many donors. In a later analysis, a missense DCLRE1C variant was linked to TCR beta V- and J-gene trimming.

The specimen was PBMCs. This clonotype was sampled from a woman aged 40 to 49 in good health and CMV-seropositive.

The CDR3 bases are TGTGCCAGCTCACCGGGGGGTGAGAGCGAGCAGTACTTC. Protein sequence: CASSPGGESEQYF. The J gene is TRBJ2-7, the V gene TRBV18, with a weak D call TRBD2 (6 bases). V lost 3 bases, J lost 6 bases, and 12 bases lay in between. Germline CDR1 reads KGHSH; CDR2 reads LQKENI. The CDR3 consists of 13 residues.